This TCR beta chain was identified during a study of cytomegalovirus exposure and HLA in healthy donors (TCRdb year 2017). Some background on the complete study: An earlier analysis of some 500 of the donors reported approximately 270 Gb of sequence data and approximately 110 million unique TCR beta sequences from 150 million to 200 million T cells. About 300 gigabases of sequencing data and 70 million to 100 million unique TCR sequences were included in an early release covering several hundred HLA-typed donors. Among the roughly 400 genotyped donors, more than 70% belonged to the genetic ancestry cluster associated with self-reported Caucasian donors. The study was designed to test whether signatures of past pathogen exposure could be identified by cataloging public T cell receptors. The study used immunosequencing to profile the T cell repertoires of around 600 subjects and linked those repertoires to cytomegalovirus serostatus. In addition to the first cohort of around 670 subjects, a separate validation cohort of 120 different subjects was used. The study combined high-throughput TCR immunosequencing, statistical association of individual TCRs with disease status, and machine learning to predict cytomegalovirus infection status. To study patterns of TCR occurrence, a later analysis re-analyzed previously published TCR beta repertoires from 666 donors and added high-resolution HLA genotyping. In the later analysis, no new phenotypic data were used to find candidate immune exposures; instead, reliance was placed on TCR beta sequences and their occurrence across donors. An earlier analysis of about 620 of the donors applied high-throughput TCR beta sequencing to assess whether each TCR beta V gene segment acted as functional or pseudogenic. Donor age, sex, ethnicity and CMV serostatus were collected together with the repertoire data. A later genetic analysis used genome-wide SNP genotypes for about 55% of the 666 donors, treating that subset as a discovery cohort. All discovery cohort repertoires had been generated using a single sequencing platform. Class I and class II HLA loci were covered by the typing at four-digit resolution. The number of donors typed differed by locus, with roughly 620-630 for A, B, C, DRB1 and DQB1, roughly 520 for DQA1, approximately 570 for DPA1, and approximately 470 for DPB1. Four or five DR-DQ haplotypes were handled as single units for association and clustering because linkage in the cohort was strong. Among about 360 genotyped donors of the cohort, an average of approximately 240,000 unique TCR beta nucleotide sequences were sequenced per donor, roughly a sixth of them non-productive.

Overall results and qualifications from the work: The classifier was reported to diagnose cytomegalovirus status with high specificity and sensitivity in both the original cohort and the validation cohort. A later analysis found that HLA-associated TCR beta chains were more clonally expanded and had lower generation probabilities than equally common non-associated chains. In this cohort, only TCR beta chains were sequenced, and detectable features were limited by the absence of alpha or paired-chain data. The sequencing pipeline was judged likely to have produced a cluster of highly shared sequence variants as a technical artifact. Three of the identified cytomegalovirus-associated TCR beta chains were confirmed in vitro to be specific for cytomegalovirus antigens. Across donors, most TCR sequences were observed very rarely, whereas some public TCRs were present in many individuals. According to a later genetic analysis, donors in an Asian-associated ancestry cluster had fewer N-insertions in productive TCRs than the approximately 630-donor mean. Fewer than 20 rarely observed V segments, including chromosome 9 orphons, were excluded from the earlier analysis of a few hundred of the donors because counts were too low. Specific HLA alleles were associated with 15,000 to 20,000 TCR beta sequences at a false discovery rate of 0.05 in a later analysis. A further reported finding was that TCR beta sequences accurately predicted the HLA-A and HLA-B alleles for most subjects in the first cohort. According to a later analysis, parvovirus B19, influenza, CMV and Epstein-Barr virus appeared linked to several top co-occurrence clusters. Because some donors lacked HLA typing at each locus, the association tests relied only on the typed subset. The authors suggested that the approach could potentially be extended to other disease states and immunological phenotypes. A later genetic analysis associated a missense DCLRE1C variant with V-gene and J-gene trimming of TCR beta chains, and an independent cohort replicated the association. A total of 150 to 200 TCR beta chains were listed by the study as associated with cytomegalovirus. Correlated functional status among segregating V segments might reflect linkage disequilibrium, but an unknown experimental factor could not be ruled out. In an earlier analysis of some 500 of the donors, most TCR beta V segments were observed in productive rearrangements about 87% or about 30% of the time, broadly matching IMGT annotations. Most CMV-associated TCR beta chains appeared to be HLA-restricted in a later analysis, and the HLA associations seemed to be driven largely by CMV exposure. Immune exposure information for the cohort was limited to CMV serostatus. Roughly uniform sequencing depth across donors was assumed in presence/absence analyses, although this assumption may not hold. When HLA alleles, especially DR and DQ, strongly co-occurred, attributing TCR associations to individual alleles was difficult. In a later analysis, TCR association rates were found to vary across HLA loci, with the most associated TCRs seen for DRB1 alleles and the fewest for HLA-C alleles.

The protocol used for the library was the immunoSEQ multiplex PCR assay. For the multiplex PCR, a mixture combining 60 forward primers for TCR Vbeta segments and 13 reverse primers for TCR Jbeta segments was used. Amplification of the CDR3 region of rearranged TCR beta genes was performed with a multiplex PCR assay on genomic DNA. Amplified TCR beta libraries were sequenced as 87-base-pair reads on the Illumina HiSeq System. As for the original processing: A later analysis counted approximately 74 million unique TCR beta chains across the 550 to 750 repertoires, and 10 million to 12 million of these chains were shared by at least two donors. Raw reads were error-corrected and collapsed into unique sequences with a nearest-neighbor algorithm that merged closely related sequences to remove PCR and sequencing errors. To assign V, D and J gene segments, CDR3 sequences were aligned to IMGT reference sequences. For a sequence to be retained, at least a six-nucleotide match to both a V gene segment and a J gene segment was required. Rearrangements were called productive when the CDR3 lacked stop codons and stayed in frame with V and J; all others were non-productive. CDR3 was defined by IMGT convention, running from the second conserved V-encoded cysteine to the conserved J-encoded phenylalanine. In an earlier analysis of around 640 of the donors, sequences lacking an unambiguous match to a single V gene segment were excluded. An earlier analysis of about 600 of the donors called V segments functional above 56.7% productive rearrangements and segregating when the between-donor standard deviation exceeded 5%. To diagnose cytomegalovirus status from the catalog of TCR beta chain sequences, a statistical classification framework was built. V and J gene assignment, in a later analysis, came from comparing TCR nucleotide sequences with IMGT/GENE-DB human TR gene sequences. In a later analysis, CDR3 sequences and most-parsimonious VDJ recombination scenarios were assigned using the TCRdist pipeline. In a later analysis, each TCR beta chain was defined by its CDR3 amino acid sequence together with its V-gene family, and reads lacking a unique V-gene family were excluded. In a later analysis, 500 to 650 highly shared, low-generation-probability nucleotide sequences were removed to address suspected cross-contamination and a sequencing artifact. For each public chain, a later analysis derived a clonal expansion index from normalized ranks of inferred template counts within each repertoire. In a later analysis, generation probabilities were computed using a VDJ recombination model fitted to out-of-frame rearrangements, and the results were checked against IGoR. In a later analysis, hypergeometric tests were used to score TCR-TCR, TCR-HLA and TCR-CMV co-occurrence, with a repertoire-size bias correction applied to TCR pairs. In a later analysis, false discovery rates were estimated by permuting HLA or CMV assignments 20 times. In a later analysis, co-occurring TCRs were grouped using DBSCAN, with TCRdist sequence similarity added in when clustering inside HLA-allele-positive subsets. Co-occurrence clustering excluded repertoires with fewer than 30,000 or more than 120,000 public chains, plus five with anomalous nucleotide sharing. TCRdb retrieved this table from immuneACCESS and kept in-frame rearrangements only. Not all clones are present; in checked studies, unresolved V genes account for under half, and no reason is known for the remainder. Clonal size and the V and J genes are those of that table, whereas D and trimming came from the DNA. Counted in this sample were roughly 180,000 clones; 65% to 85% of them appeared once. Together, the top ten hold about 1.3% of the sample.

In total, fewer than 750 healthy bone marrow donors made up the cohort. Cohort members were all nominally healthy when sampled, although unrecorded immune exposures were likely present. The donor was CMV seropositive and belonged to the group of more than 250 seropositive cohort members. A peripheral blood sample was provided by each donor, and peripheral blood mononuclear cells were used for TCR beta sequencing. The Qiagen DNeasy Blood Extraction Kit was used to extract genomic DNA from the blood cell samples. In its sample, this clone was seen once. Its antigen remains unidentified. Base qualities are not at hand, and no much larger clone is one base apart. Sequenced sample: PBMCs. The sequence derives from a girl aged 5-17 years in good health and CMV-seropositive.

The base sequence is TGCGCCAGCAGTCCATGGACAGGAATCAATCAGCCCCAGCATTTT. This gives the protein CASSPWTGINQPQHF. The rearrangement joined TRBV4-1 to TRBJ1-5; TRBD1 lines up with 7 middle nucleotides. Ends trimmed: V by 6 bases, J by 3 bases; bases unmatched to a gene: 8. The germline V gene specifies MGHRA as CDR1 and YSYEKL as CDR2. Inclusive of the bounding cysteine and phenylalanine, the CDR3 is 15 residues long. Solely the CDR3 DNA is kept, with 45 bases framed from the first base.